The TCR beta chain under discussion was sequenced for a study of T cell repertoires in cytomegalovirus infection (dated by TCRdb to about 2019). Regarding the complete study: Donor HLA type was relevant to the analysis, because carriage of CMV infection together with the matching HLA type was indicated by public TCR beta signatures.

The listed sequencing device is Illumina HiSeq 1500. The raw public reads went through TCRdb reprocessing: fastp at Q25, MiXCR clone calling, in-frame beta chains kept. Merged by CDR3 protein, the rows form single entries marked with the most common genes and DNA. Here the sample has some 600,000 distinct CDR3 sequences; approximately 25% occur a single time. Roughly 8% of the sample is in the top ten clones. Clipping removes 4 bases from V and 2 bases from J, with 6 as the unmatched junction base count. The germline V gene (reference sequence) provides CDR1 MNHEY and CDR2 SMNVEV. Counted from cysteine to phenylalanine, this CDR3 has 15 amino acids. Only the CDR3 region is kept as DNA, spanning 45 bases read in frame from base 1. A note on this clonotype: The specificity of this receptor is unknown. The record has no base qualities; no much larger clone is one base away.

On the study overall, not on this receptor specifically: In the ex vivo response, HLA-C-restricted CMV-specific TCR beta clonotypes were dominant, and in two of eight donors the single most frequent clonotype came from this HLA-C-restricted group. Cumulative frequency of public TCR beta family members discriminated carriers of CMV infection plus the relevant HLA type in this cohort and an independent approximately 350-donor cohort.

The sequenced sample consisted of CD8+ T cells from PBMCs. The receptor's source is a human donor in good health (CMV status not recorded). Some clones in this sample may be carry-over from other donors' samples. Rearrangement joined TRBV27 to TRBJ2-5; the junction holds 8 bases that match TRBD2. The nucleotide sequence reads TGTGCCAGCAGTTCTGTTGCGGGGGGACAAGAGACCCAGTACTTC. The resulting protein is CASSSVAGGQETQYF.